Given below is one T cell receptor (beta chain) in context. Its binding antigen is unknown. Nothing much larger sits one base from this clone, and base qualities are not available. The junction shows trimming of 1 base on V and 8 bases on J, plus 13 bases between the germline ends. The germline V gene yields MGHRA for CDR1 and YSYEKL for CDR2. The CDR3 holds 14 amino acids from the cysteine to the phenylalanine. Of the read, only the CDR3 DNA is kept; its 42 bases are in frame from base 1. The data derive from a study of cytomegalovirus exposure and HLA in healthy donors (TCRdb year 2017). Turning to the overall study: According to an earlier analysis of 550 to 750 of the donors, 200 million or so T cells yielded approximately 120 million unique TCR beta sequences and approximately 280 Gb of sequence data. An early release covering around 630 HLA-typed donors comprised 250 to 350 gigabases of sequencing data and approximately 80 million unique TCR sequences. Of the roughly 400 genotyped donors, less than 85% were placed in the genetic ancestry cluster associated with self-reported Caucasian donors. The study aimed to test whether cataloging public T cell receptors could reveal signatures of past pathogen exposure. The T cell repertoires of 666 subjects were profiled by immunosequencing and related to cytomegalovirus serostatus. In addition to the first cohort of 666 subjects, a separate validation cohort of 120 different subjects was used. To predict cytomegalovirus infection status, the study combined high-throughput TCR immunosequencing, statistical association of individual TCRs with disease status, and machine learning. A later analysis re-analyzed previously published TCR beta repertoires from several hundred donors and added high-resolution HLA genotyping to study TCR occurrence patterns. Rather than drawing on any new phenotypic data, the later analysis identified candidate immune exposures from TCR beta sequences and the way those sequences occurred across donors. To decide whether each TCR beta V gene segment behaved as functional or pseudogenic, an earlier analysis of approximately 590 of the donors relied on high-throughput TCR beta sequencing. Donor age, sex, ethnicity and CMV serostatus were collected together with the repertoire data. Genome-wide SNP genotypes for about 65% of the roughly 700 donors were used in a later genetic analysis, which treated that subset as a discovery cohort. All discovery cohort repertoires had been generated using a single sequencing platform. HLA typing included class I and class II loci at four-digit resolution. The number of typed donors differed by locus: roughly 620-630 for A, B, C, DRB1 and DQB1; 500 to 550 for DQA1; about 600 for DPA1; and roughly 450 for DPB1. About five DR-DQ haplotypes were treated as single units for association and clustering because of strong linkage in the cohort. Among around 400 genotyped donors of the cohort, an average of roughly 240,000 unique TCR beta nucleotide sequences were sequenced per donor, 15% to 20% of them non-productive.

Library method: the immunoSEQ multiplex PCR assay. For the multiplex PCR, a mixture combining 60 forward primers for TCR Vbeta segments and 13 reverse primers for TCR Jbeta segments was used. Amplification of the CDR3 region of rearranged TCR beta genes was performed with a multiplex PCR assay on genomic DNA. The amplified TCR beta libraries were sequenced on the Illumina HiSeq System as 87-base-pair reads. Concerning the study's data processing: In a later analysis, tens of millions of unique TCR beta chains were counted across the roughly 670 repertoires, and about 10 million of these chains were shared by at least two donors. A nearest-neighbor algorithm error-corrected the raw reads and collapsed the reads into unique sequences, merging closely related sequences to remove PCR and sequencing errors. Alignment of CDR3 sequences to IMGT reference sequences was used to assign V, D and J gene segments. Each retained sequence needed at least a six-nucleotide match to both a V gene segment and a J gene segment. Rearrangements were classified as productive when the CDR3 lacked stop codons and remained in frame with V and J, and all other rearrangements were classified as non-productive. Following IMGT convention, CDR3 was defined as the stretch from the second conserved V-encoded cysteine to the conserved J-encoded phenylalanine. Sequences without an unambiguous match to a single V gene segment were excluded from the earlier analysis of about 600 of the donors. An earlier analysis of 500 to 700 of the donors classified V segments as functional when productive rearrangements were above 56.7% and as segregating when the standard deviation between donors was above 5%. A statistical classification framework was developed to diagnose cytomegalovirus status using the catalog of TCR beta chain sequences. A later analysis assigned V and J genes by comparing TCR nucleotide sequences with IMGT/GENE-DB human TR gene sequences. The TCRdist pipeline was used in a later analysis to assign CDR3 sequences and most-parsimonious VDJ recombination scenarios. In a later analysis, each TCR beta chain was defined by its CDR3 amino acid sequence together with its V-gene family, and reads without a unique V-gene family were excluded. In a later analysis, 500 to 650 highly shared, low-generation-probability nucleotide sequences were removed to address suspected cross-contamination and a sequencing artifact. A later analysis calculated a clonal expansion index for each public chain from normalized within-repertoire ranks of inferred template counts. A later analysis computed generation probabilities with a VDJ recombination model fitted to out-of-frame rearrangements, and checked the results against IGoR. In a later analysis, hypergeometric tests were used to score TCR-TCR, TCR-HLA and TCR-CMV co-occurrence, with a repertoire-size bias correction applied to TCR pairs. To estimate false discovery rates, a later analysis permuted the HLA or CMV assignments 20 times. In a later analysis, co-occurring TCRs were grouped using DBSCAN, and TCRdist sequence similarity was added for clustering within HLA-allele-positive subsets. Repertoires with fewer than 30,000 or more than 120,000 public chains, plus five repertoires with anomalous nucleotide sharing, were excluded from co-occurrence clustering. What TCRdb holds here is the immuneACCESS table cut down to in-frame rearrangements. Part of the clones is not present; checked against another copy, under half of the missing clones reflect an unresolved V gene, and the others are unexplained. V and J calls and clone size follow that table, whereas D and trimming were derived from the DNA. The sample yields 200,000 to 250,000 clones; 75% to 85% were counted once. Around 2.9% of the sample rests with the top ten.

Broader findings and caveats from the paper: A further reported finding was that TCR beta sequences accurately predicted the HLA-A and HLA-B alleles for most subjects in the first cohort. In a later analysis, TCR association rates were found to vary across HLA loci, with the most associated TCRs seen for DRB1 alleles and the fewest for HLA-C alleles. Cytomegalovirus status was reported to be diagnosed by the classifier with high specificity and sensitivity in both the original and validation cohorts. Because counts were too low, some 16 rarely observed V segments, including chromosome 9 orphons, were excluded from the earlier analysis of 587 of the donors. Correlated functional status among segregating V segments might reflect linkage disequilibrium, but an unknown experimental factor could not be ruled out. Sequencing depth was assumed to be roughly uniform across donors in the presence/absence analyses, though that assumption may not hold. Only TCR beta chains were sequenced in this cohort, and the absence of alpha or paired-chain data limited detectable features. In a later analysis, HLA-associated TCR beta chains showed more clonal expansion and lower generation probabilities than non-associated chains that were equally common. Some IMGT-functional V segments, including TRBV6-2 and TRBV6-3, could not be distinguished by the 87-base-pair reads and were therefore excluded. Across donors, most TCR sequences were observed very rarely, whereas some public TCRs were present in many individuals. Immune exposure information for the cohort was limited to CMV serostatus. When HLA alleles, especially DR and DQ, strongly co-occurred, TCR associations were difficult to assign to individual alleles. Because HLA typing was missing for some donors at each locus, association tests included only the typed subset. Most CMV-associated TCR beta chains appeared to be HLA-restricted in a later analysis, and the HLA associations seemed to be driven largely by CMV exposure. In an earlier analysis of around 600 of the donors, most TCR beta V segments appeared in productive rearrangements about 90% or about 30% of the time, broadly matching IMGT annotations. In a later genetic analysis, fewer N-insertions in productive TCRs were reported among donors in an Asian-associated ancestry cluster than the approximately 710-donor mean. V-gene and J-gene trimming of TCR beta chains was associated with a missense DCLRE1C variant in a later genetic analysis, and the association was replicated in an independent cohort. A later analysis reported that several top co-occurrence clusters appeared linked to parvovirus B19, influenza, CMV and Epstein-Barr virus. In vitro tests confirmed that a few of the cytomegalovirus-associated TCR beta chains recognize cytomegalovirus antigens. The study listed 150 to 200 TCR beta chains as associated with cytomegalovirus. According to the authors, the approach could potentially be generalized to other disease states and immunological phenotypes. Specific HLA alleles were associated with some 15,000 TCR beta sequences at a false discovery rate of 0.05 in a later analysis. A cluster of highly shared sequence variants was judged likely to represent a technical artifact of the sequencing pipeline.

In total, about 650 healthy bone marrow donors made up the cohort. At the time of sampling, all cohort members were nominally healthy, though unrecorded immune exposures were likely present. The donor was CMV seropositive and belonged to the group of more than 250 seropositive cohort members. A peripheral blood sample was provided by each donor, and peripheral blood mononuclear cells were used for TCR beta sequencing. The Qiagen DNeasy Blood Extraction Kit was used to extract genomic DNA from the blood cell samples. Sequencing was done on a sample of PBMCs. This TCR was recovered from a woman in her fifties or sixties in good health and CMV-seropositive. The rearranged chain carries TRBV4-1 and TRBJ2-3, with TRBD2 tentatively as D gene (5 bases match). The base sequence is TGCGCCAGCAGCCAAGGATCGAGGGTGATTACGCAGTATTTT. It translates as CASSQGSRVITQYF.